This is a list of T cell receptor beta chains from one sample in a study of T cell changes during pregnancy in multiple sclerosis. Method: immunoSEQ multiplex PCR; TCRdb's copy keeps in-frame clones and lacks some. The sample lists about 79,000 clones, 85% to 95% occurring once. This sample comprised CD4+ T cells from peripheral blood mononuclear cells, obtained in the second trimester of pregnancy. Receptor source: a female donor with multiple sclerosis, enrolled in a pregnancy study. Both conserved end residues are part of each CDR3. The D gene is left open where the match is weak. Some rows mark clone size as missing; the rest say once, few, many or name a class of expanded clone.

J gene: TRBJ2-4; D gene: NA; V gene: TRBV5-4; clone size: NA; CDR3 DNA: TGTGCCAGCAGCTTGGCAGGTAGCAAAAACATTCAGTACTTC; CDR3 protein: CASSLAGSKNIQYF
J gene: TRBJ2-5; D gene: NA; V gene: TRBV15; clone size: NA; CDR3 DNA: TGTGCCACCAGCAGAGTGGACGGGGCCCAGTACTTC; CDR3 protein: CATSRVDGAQYF
J gene: TRBJ2-4; D gene: TRBD1; V gene: TRBV4-3; clone size: NA; CDR3 DNA: TGCGCCAGCAGCCAAATCCTTGGACAGGGGGCGCAAAACATTCAGTACTTC; CDR3 protein: CASSQILGQGAQNIQYF
J gene: TRBJ1-2; D gene: TRBD1; V gene: TRBV28; clone size: NA; CDR3 DNA: TGTGCCAGTAGACCGCCGGGACAGGGAGGCTATGGCTACACCTTC; CDR3 protein: CASRPPGQGGYGYTF
J gene: TRBJ1-5; D gene: NA; V gene: TRBV28; clone size: NA; CDR3 DNA: TGTGCCAGCAGCGCTCACACGCCCCAGCATTTT; CDR3 protein: CASSAHTPQHF
J gene: TRBJ1-1; D gene: TRBD1; V gene: TRBV6-6; clone size: NA; CDR3 DNA: TGTGCCAGCAGTACCCCGGGACAGGGTGTAACTGAAGCTTTCTTT; CDR3 protein: CASSTPGQGVTEAFF
J gene: TRBJ1-2; D gene: NA; V gene: TRBV5-4; clone size: NA; CDR3 DNA: TGTGCCAGCAGCCGATCGACAGCTAACTATGGCTACACCTTC; CDR3 protein: CASSRSTANYGYTF
J gene: TRBJ1-1; D gene: TRBD1; V gene: TRBV4-3; clone size: NA; CDR3 DNA: TGCGCCAGCAGCCAAGAGTTAGGGACAGGGGCATTATATGAAGCTTTCTTT; CDR3 protein: CASSQELGTGALYEAFF
J gene: TRBJ2-7; D gene: TRBD1; V gene: TRBV7-8; clone size: NA; CDR3 DNA: TGTGCCAGCAGCGTGGGACAGGGCTTCGAGCAGTACTTC; CDR3 protein: CASSVGQGFEQYF
J gene: TRBJ2-1; D gene: NA; V gene: TRBV20-1; clone size: NA; CDR3 DNA: TGCAGCCCGACAGAGAATGAGCAGTTCTTC; CDR3 protein: CSPTENEQFF
J gene: TRBJ1-6; D gene: TRBD1; V gene: TRBV5-1; clone size: NA; CDR3 DNA: TGCGCCAGCAGCTTGACAGGGGTTGGTTCACCCCTCCACTTT; CDR3 protein: CASSLTGVGSPLHF
J gene: TRBJ1-4; D gene: NA; V gene: TRBV6-1; clone size: few; CDR3 DNA: TGTGCCAGCAGTACAGCAATCAATGAAAAACTGTTTTTT; CDR3 protein: CASSTAINEKLFF
J gene: TRBJ2-5; D gene: NA; V gene: TRBV30; clone size: NA; CDR3 DNA: TGTGCCTGGACGGGGGGCTACCAAGAGACCCAGTACTTC; CDR3 protein: CAWTGGYQETQYF
J gene: TRBJ1-2; D gene: TRBD1; V gene: TRBV6-1; clone size: NA; CDR3 DNA: TGTGCCAGCAGTGAATACTACAATCCGGGACAGGCAAGCTATGGCTACACCTTC; CDR3 protein: CASSEYYNPGQASYGYTF
J gene: TRBJ2-3; D gene: TRBD2; V gene: TRBV5-4; clone size: NA; CDR3 DNA: TGTGCCAGCAGCTTGGGTAGGACTAGCGGGAGGGGAGATACGCAGTATTTT; CDR3 protein: CASSLGRTSGRGDTQYF
J gene: TRBJ1-2; D gene: NA; V gene: TRBV6-1; clone size: once; CDR3 DNA: TGTGCCAGCAGTGAGCGGGGGGCGTGGGGCTACACCTTC; CDR3 protein: CASSERGAWGYTF
J gene: TRBJ2-1; D gene: TRBD1; V gene: TRBV5-1; clone size: NA; CDR3 DNA: TGCGCCAGCAGCTCGGGACAGGGGAGGTACAATGAGCAGTTCTTC; CDR3 protein: CASSSGQGRYNEQFF
J gene: TRBJ2-4; D gene: NA; V gene: TRBV7-2; clone size: NA; CDR3 DNA: TGTGCCAGCAGCTCTGCTAAGACAGCTAAAAACATTCAGTACTTC; CDR3 protein: CASSSAKTAKNIQYF
J gene: TRBJ1-4; D gene: TRBD1; V gene: TRBV6-6; clone size: NA; CDR3 DNA: TGTGCCAGCTTAAAGGGGGCTGGTGAAAAACTGTTTTTT; CDR3 protein: CASLKGAGEKLFF